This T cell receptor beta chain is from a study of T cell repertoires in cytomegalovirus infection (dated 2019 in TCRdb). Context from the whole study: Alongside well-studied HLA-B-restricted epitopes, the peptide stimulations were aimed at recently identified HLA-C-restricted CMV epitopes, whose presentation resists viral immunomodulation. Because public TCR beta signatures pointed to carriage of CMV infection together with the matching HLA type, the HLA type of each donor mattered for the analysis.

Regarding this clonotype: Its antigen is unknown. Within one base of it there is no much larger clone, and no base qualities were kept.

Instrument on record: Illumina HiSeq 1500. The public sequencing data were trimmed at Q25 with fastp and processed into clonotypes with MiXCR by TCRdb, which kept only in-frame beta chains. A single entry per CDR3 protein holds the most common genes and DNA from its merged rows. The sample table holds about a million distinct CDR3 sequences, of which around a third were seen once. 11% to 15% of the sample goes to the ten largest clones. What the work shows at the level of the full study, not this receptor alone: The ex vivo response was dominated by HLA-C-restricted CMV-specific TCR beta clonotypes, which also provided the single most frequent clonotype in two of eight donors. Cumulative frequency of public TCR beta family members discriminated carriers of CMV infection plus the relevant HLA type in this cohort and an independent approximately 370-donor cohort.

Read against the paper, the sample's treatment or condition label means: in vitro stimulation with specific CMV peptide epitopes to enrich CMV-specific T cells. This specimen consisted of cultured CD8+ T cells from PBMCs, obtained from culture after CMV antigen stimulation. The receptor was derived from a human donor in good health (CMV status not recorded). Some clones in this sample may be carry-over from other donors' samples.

The DNA is TGTGCCAGCACCGAGGGGTGGACGGAGACGAACACCGGGGAGCTGTTTTTT. Translated, it reads CASTEGWTETNTGELFF. This sequence uses TRBV2 and TRBJ2-2; the D gene is perhaps TRBD1 or TRBD2, each of them matching over 5 bases. Reading from cysteine to phenylalanine, the CDR3 counts 17 amino acids. Just CDR3 DNA is preserved here, 51 bases in frame from base 1. V is clipped by 7 bases and J by 0 bases, and the sequence between their germline boundaries is 18 bases long. The germline V gene provides CDR1 SNHLY and CDR2 FYNNEI. When the CDR3 is completed using the reference TRBV2 and TRBJ2-2 genes on either side, the full variable domain is EPEVTQTPSHQVTQMGQEVILRCVPISNHLYFYWYRQILGQKVEFLVSFYNNEISEKSEIFDDQFSVERPDGSNFTLKIRSTKLEDSAMYFCASTEGWTETNTGELFFGEGSRLTVL.